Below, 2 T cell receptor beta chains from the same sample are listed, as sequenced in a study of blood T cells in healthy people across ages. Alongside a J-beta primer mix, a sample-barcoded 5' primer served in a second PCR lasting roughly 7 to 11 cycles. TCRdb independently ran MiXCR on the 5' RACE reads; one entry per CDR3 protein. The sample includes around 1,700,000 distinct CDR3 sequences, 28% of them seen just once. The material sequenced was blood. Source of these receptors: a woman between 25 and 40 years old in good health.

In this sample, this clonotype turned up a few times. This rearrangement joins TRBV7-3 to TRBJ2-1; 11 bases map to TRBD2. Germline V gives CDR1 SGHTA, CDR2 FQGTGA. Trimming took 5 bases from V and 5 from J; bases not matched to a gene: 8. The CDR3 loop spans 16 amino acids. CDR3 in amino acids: CASSTQPGLADNEQFF. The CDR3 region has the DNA TGTGCCAGCAGCACGCAACCGGGACTAGCGGACAATGAGCAGTTCTTC.

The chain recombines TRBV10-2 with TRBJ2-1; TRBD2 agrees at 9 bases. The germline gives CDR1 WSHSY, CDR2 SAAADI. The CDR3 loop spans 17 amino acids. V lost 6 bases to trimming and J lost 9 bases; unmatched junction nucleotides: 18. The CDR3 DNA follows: TGCGCCAGCAGACCGTGGCGGGAGGGCCTAGGAAAGGGTGAGCAGTTCTTC. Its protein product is CASRPWREGLGKGEQFF.